Below, 11 T cell receptor beta chains from the same sample are listed, as sequenced in a study of T cells in narcolepsy. Libraries were prepared by immunoSEQ multiplex PCR; TCRdb keeps only in-frame clonotypes and omits some of them. The sample includes tens of thousands of clones, roughly four fifths of them seen just once. The sample comprised CD45RA- memory CD4+ T cells from PBMCs. Source of these receptors: a human donor with narcolepsy.

This clone has only one observation. The chain joins TRBV9 to TRBJ2-5; the match to TRBD1 covers 7 bases. CDR1 is SGDLS and CDR2 is YYNGEE in the germline V gene. This CDR3 comprises 14 residues. V gave up 4 bases and J gave up 4 bases; unmatched junction bases: 7. The CDR3: CASSLTGSGETQYF. The CDR3 bases are TGTGCCAGCAGCTTGACAGGGTCAGGAGAGACCCAGTACTTC. Variable domain in full (rest from reference TRBV9 and TRBJ2-5): DSGVTQTPKHLITATGQRVTLRCSPRSGDLSVYWYQQSLDQGLQFLIQYYNGEERAKGNILERFSAQQFPDLHSELNLSSLELGDSALYFCASSLTGSGETQYFGPGTRLLVL.

This chain joins TRBV27 and TRBJ1-2, with D maybe TRBD1 (5 bases). This CDR3 comprises 13 residues. Germline values: CDR1 MNHEY, CDR2 SMNVEV (reference sequence). Trimming removed 6 bases from V and 7 bases from J, with 15 bases in between. The CDR3 nucleotides are TGTGCCAGCAGACTGCTAGGGGCGCGTGGCTACACCTTC. Amino acid sequence: CASRLLGARGYTF.

V gene TRBV29-1 combines with J gene TRBJ2-2, with 8 bases aligning to TRBD2. V gave up 4 bases and J gave up 6 bases; unmatched junction bases: 7. Germline CDR1 reads SQVTM; CDR2 reads ANQGSEA. The CDR3 contains 14 residues. CDR3 sequence: CSVGAGGAAGELFF. The CDR3 region has the DNA TGCAGCGTTGGGGCGGGGGGCGCCGCCGGGGAGCTGTTTTTT.

This clone was counted a single time. The chain has TRBV14 and TRBJ1-2, with D perhaps matching TRBD1 (6 bases). V was trimmed by 0 bases and J by 7 bases, leaving 15 bases between them. This CDR3 contains 15 residues. Germline CDR1 is SGHDN and CDR2 is FVKESK. The CDR3 bases are TGTGCCAGCAGCCAAGAGCCAACAGGGTTTGGTGGCTACACCTTC. The encoded protein is CASSQEPTGFGGYTF.

This chain uses TRBV5-1 with TRBJ2-3; D not certain. V was trimmed by 0 bases and J by 7 bases, leaving 18 bases between them. Per the germline V gene, CDR1 is SGHRS and CDR2 is YFSETQ. CDR3 length: 16 amino acids. CDR3 amino acids: CASSLELLPPLHTQYF. As DNA, the CDR3 is TGCGCCAGCAGCTTGGAGCTGTTGCCGCCGCTCCATACGCAGTATTTT.

This clone was seen a handful of times. This chain uses TRBV5-1 with TRBJ2-2; unclear D gene. CDR3 size: 14 residues. Germline assignment: CDR1 SGHRS and CDR2 YFSETQ. V was trimmed by 4 bases and J by 4 bases, leaving 11 bases between them. CDR3 residues: CASSPLGSTGELFF. The CDR3 DNA is TGCGCCAGCAGCCCCTTAGGCTCCACCGGGGAGCTGTTTTTT.

This chain connects TRBV7-3 to TRBJ1-6; the D gene is possibly TRBD1 (5 bases). V gave up 2 bases and J gave up 2 bases, with 10 bases separating them. The CDR3 totals 16 residues. The germline V gene encodes CDR1 SGHTA and CDR2 FQGTGA. CDR3 loop: CASSLFGGTYNSPLHF. CDR3 nucleotide sequence: TGTGCCAGCAGCTTATTTGGGGGGACCTATAATTCACCCCTCCACTTT.

This clone was found a few times. The limits of the CDR3 on the DNA are not certain, so only TCRdb's listed CDR3 is given. The gene calls are TRBV30 and TRBJ1-1. Germline V gene data show CDR1 as GTSNPN and CDR2 as SVGIG (reference sequence). The CDR3 spans 13 amino acids, including both terminal residues. This chain's CDR3 is CAWSAVGRGSLPF.

The chain links TRBV2 to TRBJ2-7, with D perhaps given as TRBD1 or TRBD2 (5 bases each). CDR3 length equals 15 residues. Between the trimmed V and J ends, which lost 5 bases and 6 bases, there was a span of 20 bases. CDR1 and CDR2 from the germline V gene are SNHLY and FYNNEI. CDR3 DNA: TGTGCCAGCAGTTTAAGACGAAAGGGGACGACCGAGCAGTACTTC. It encodes CASSLRRKGTTEQYF.

This chain uses TRBV11-1 with TRBJ2-3; 10 bases line up with TRBD2. V dropped 3 bases and J dropped 6; count of bases not matched to a gene: 3. Germline V CDR1 and CDR2: SGHAT, FQDESV (reference sequence). There are 14 residues in the CDR3. The CDR3 region has the DNA TGTGCCAGCAGCTTGAGCGGGGGGGCGGATACGCAGTATTTT. Amino acid sequence: CASSLSGGADTQYF.

The chain couples TRBV7-7 to TRBJ2-1; D might be TRBD1 (6 bases). The CDR3 is 14 residues long. CDR1 and CDR2 (germline): SSHAT, FNYEAQ (reference sequence). V shed 5 bases and J shed 7 bases, with 15 bases lying between them. CDR3 nucleotides: TGTGCCAGCAGCCCGTCAGGGGTGGGTAATGAGCAGTTCTTC. It encodes CASSPSGVGNEQFF.